Shown below are 19 T cell receptor beta chains from a single sample sequenced in a study of OX40 agonist ivuxolimab in advanced cancers. The table came from immunoSEQ multiplex PCR; TCRdb's copy has only in-frame clones and leaves some out. The table includes about 110,000 clones, approximately 90% detected once. The sample here was CD4+ or CD8+ T cells sorted from blood, taken in a trial of the OX40 agonist ivuxolimab. The source is an adult with an advanced solid tumor such as melanoma, head and neck, liver or kidney cancer.

The gene calls are TRBV5-4 and TRBJ2-1; 7 bases are a match to TRBD2. The CDR3 contains 14 residues. Germline CDR1 reads SGHNT; CDR2 reads YYREEE (reference sequence). The ends lost 3 bases at V and 9 bases at J; junction bases unmatched: 9. CDR3 bases: TGTGCCAGCAGCTACTGGACTAGTTCTGGTGAGCAGTTCTTC. It translates to CASSYWTSSGEQFF.

The V and J genes are TRBV10-1 and TRBJ1-4, with D uncertain. CDR3 length: 14 amino acids. V was shortened by 5 bases and J by 8 bases, with 15 bases between the two germline ends. CDR1 is WNHNN and CDR2 is SYGVQD in the germline V gene (reference sequence). The CDR3 loop is CASSSSPSREKLFF. The CDR3 DNA follows: TGCGCCAGCAGTTCAAGCCCATCGAGGGAAAAACTGTTTTTT.

The chain links TRBV6-5 to TRBJ1-1; a weak D match, TRBD1 (5 bases). Germline CDR1 and CDR2: MNHEY and SVGAGI. The CDR3 contains 15 residues. Trimming pared 6 bases from V and 1 base from J, leaving 15 bases between. The CDR3 sequence is CASSPGIGANTEAFF. CDR3 in DNA: TGTGCCAGCAGCCCCGGGATAGGGGCGAACACTGAAGCTTTCTTT.

The J gene is TRBJ2-5, the V gene TRBV11-2; 7 bases line up with TRBD2. The germline gives CDR1 SGHAT, CDR2 FQNNGV. CDR3 length equals 14 residues. V lost 4 bases, J lost 4 bases, and 6 bases stayed unmatched. The CDR3 spells CASSSQRGGETQYF. The DNA of the CDR3 is TGTGCCAGCAGCTCACAGCGGGGTGGAGAGACCCAGTACTTC.

This chain connects TRBV5-1 to TRBJ1-1; no definite D call. The germline V gene has CDR1 SGHRS and CDR2 YFSETQ. This CDR3 spans 14 amino acids. With 0 bases removed from V and 7 bases from J, the gap between germline ends came to 13 bases. The CDR3 nucleotides are TGCGCCAGCAGCTTGGTATCGCCGCCGGTTGAAGCTTTCTTT. Protein sequence: CASSLVSPPVEAFF. Based on the CDR3 plus reference TRBV5-1 and TRBJ1-1, the full variable domain is KAGVTQTPRYLIKTRGQQVTLSCSPISGHRSVSWYQQTPGQGLQFLFEYFSETQRNKGNFPGRFSGRQFSNSRSEMNVSTLELGDSALYLCASSLVSPPVEAFFGQGTRLTVV.

This clone appeared once. CDR3 residues: CASSFLARAFF. DNA of the CDR3: TGTGCCAGCAGCTTTTTAGCGCGGGCTTTCTTT. V and J are TRBV11-3 and TRBJ1-1; D remains unclear. The CDR3 extends over 11 amino acids. CDR1 and CDR2 from the germline V gene are SGHNT and YENEEA. Trimming stripped 3 bases from V and 11 bases from J, with 10 bases between.

CDR3 protein: CASSLKSGSGNTIYF. The CDR3 region has the DNA TGTGCCAGCAGTTTAAAAAGTGGCTCTGGAAACACCATATATTTT. The V and J genes are TRBV28 and TRBJ1-3, with D uncertain. Looked up from germline, CDR1 is MDHEN and CDR2 is SYDVKM. CDR3 length equals 15 residues. V gave up 2 bases and J gave up 0 bases, with 8 bases separating them.

The genes are TRBV27 and TRBJ2-7, with no clear D. The CDR3 loop spans 15 amino acids. Between the trimmed V and J ends, which lost 5 bases and 0 bases, there was a span of 14 bases. Germline assignment: CDR1 MNHEY and CDR2 SMNVEV (reference sequence). The CDR3 loop reads CASSEDRVRSYEQYF. The CDR3, as DNA: TGTGCCAGCAGTGAAGACCGGGTCCGCTCCTACGAGCAGTACTTC.

This chain uses TRBV7-9 with TRBJ1-1; unclear D gene. The CDR3 has 16 residues. Germline CDR1 and CDR2: SEHNR and FQNEAQ (reference sequence). Trimming left V 3 bases short and J 0 bases short, with 14 bases between. The CDR3 spells CASSLGSGVMNTEAFF. The CDR3 nucleotides read TGTGCCAGCAGCTTGGGGTCCGGGGTCATGAACACTGAAGCTTTCTTT.

The chain links TRBV5-8 to TRBJ1-2, with a possible D match to TRBD1 (5 bases). V was clipped by 2 bases and J by 4 bases, with 6 bases between them. The CDR3 covers 12 residues. Per the germline V gene, CDR1 is SGHTS and CDR2 is YDEGEE. The CDR3 coding sequence is TGTGCCAGCAGCTTAGACAGCTATGGCTACACCTTC. Translated: CASSLDSYGYTF.

This chain uses TRBV7-2 with TRBJ2-3; tentatively, D is TRBD1 or TRBD2 (5 bases each). CDR1 is SGHTA and CDR2 is FQGNSA in the germline V gene. The V end was cut by 10 bases, the J end by 0 bases, with 14 bases between. This CDR3 region has 14 residues. In DNA, the CDR3 is TGTGCCACCCGGGGCCCTCTGAGCACAGATACGCAGTATTTT. This encodes CATRGPLSTDTQYF. Combining the CDR3 with reference TRBV7-2 and TRBJ2-3 gives the whole variable domain GAGVSQSPSNKVTEKGKDVELRCDPISGHTALYWYRQSLGQGLEFLIYFQGNSAPDKSGLPSDRFSAERTGGSVSTLTIQRTQQEDSAVYLCATRGPLSTDTQYFGPGTRLTVL.

This chain joins TRBV18 and TRBJ2-1, with 8 bases lining up with TRBD2. The J segment lost 7 bases and the V segment lost 0 bases, leaving 5 bases of the junction unmatched. Germline V lookup: CDR1 KGHSH, CDR2 LQKENI. The CDR3 sequence is 15 residues long. CDR3 DNA sequence: TGTGCCAGCTCACCACCAACGGCGGGGGGTAATGAGCAGTTCTTC. Amino acid sequence: CASSPPTAGGNEQFF. Based on the CDR3 plus reference TRBV18 and TRBJ2-1, the full variable domain is NAGVMQNPRHLVRRRGQEARLRCSPMKGHSHVYWYRQLPEEGLKFMVYLQKENIIDESGMPKERFSAEFPKEGPSILRIQQVVRGDSAAYFCASSPPTAGGNEQFFGPGTRLTVL.

The gene calls are TRBV19 and TRBJ2-3, with a possible D match to TRBD1 (7 bases). Germline assignment: CDR1 LNHDA and CDR2 SQIVND (reference sequence). Trimming took off 1 base at V and 4 bases at J, with 18 bases between the two ends. This CDR3 has 17 residues. The CDR3 region is CASSIVGRGEAPDTQYF. The CDR3 DNA reads as TGTGCCAGTAGTATAGTTGGCAGGGGGGAGGCCCCAGATACGCAGTATTTT.

The table lists this clone with a few counts. This chain connects TRBV30 to TRBJ1-1; D unclear. The CDR3 spans 13 residues. Trimming stripped 2 bases from V and 1 base from J, with 8 bases between. Germline V gene sequence: CDR1 GTSNPN, CDR2 SVGIG (reference sequence). The CDR3 is CAWSPSGNTEAFF. The CDR3 DNA is TGTGCCTGGAGTCCGTCGGGGAACACTGAAGCTTTCTTT.

The gene calls are TRBV10-2 and TRBJ1-1; D is unclear. Deletions cut 6 bases from V and 0 bases from J, with 11 bases between. CDR3 size: 14 residues. Germline V gives CDR1 WSHSY, CDR2 SAAADI. The CDR3 loop reads CASRANKVNTEAFF. CDR3 sequence (DNA): TGCGCCAGCAGGGCTAATAAGGTGAACACTGAAGCTTTCTTT.

This clone has only one observation. This rearrangement joins TRBV6-5 to TRBJ2-7, with D possibly being TRBD1 (6 bases). Germline V CDR1 and CDR2: MNHEY, SVGAGI. Deletions cut 5 bases from V and 6 bases from J, with 14 bases between. This CDR3 spans 13 amino acids. This CDR3 reads CASSPRGMGEQYF. The CDR3, as DNA: TGTGCCAGCAGTCCCAGGGGAATGGGCGAGCAGTACTTC.

This clone was detected once. This chain joins TRBV18 and TRBJ1-1, with D unclear. The germline V and J ends were trimmed by 5 bases and 1 base, with 8 bases remaining between them. The CDR3 consists of 13 residues. The germline CDR1 and CDR2 sequences are KGHSH and LQKENI. CDR3 sequence (DNA): TGTGCCAGCTCATCCGGGGAGAACACTGAAGCTTTCTTT. This codes for CASSSGENTEAFF.

V usage is TRBV4-3 and J usage is TRBJ1-2; 9 bases line up with TRBD1. CDR3 length: 15 residues. CDR1 and CDR2 from the germline V gene are LGHNA and YSLEER. The J segment lost 8 bases and the V segment lost 2 bases, leaving 9 bases of the junction unmatched. CDR3: CASSQRQGVIKGYTF. CDR3 nucleotides: TGCGCCAGCAGCCAACGACAGGGGGTAATTAAGGGCTACACCTTC.

This chain connects TRBV7-2 to TRBJ2-5, with D perhaps being TRBD1 or TRBD2 (5 bases each). The length of the CDR3 is 14 residues. CDR1 and CDR2 from the germline V gene are SGHTA and FQGNSA. V was clipped by 2 bases and J by 4 bases, with 11 bases between them. The CDR3 nucleotides are TGTGCCAGCAGCTTATTAGAGGGGCGAGAGACCCAGTACTTC. It codes for CASSLLEGRETQYF.